This passage covers 27 T cell receptor beta chains from one sample sequenced in a study of T cell responses to AZD1222 COVID-19 vaccine. The protocol was immunoSEQ multiplex PCR, while the TCRdb copy is restricted to in-frame clones and leaves out a portion. The sample has more than 140,000 clones, just over 90% seen once. The input for sequencing was peripheral blood, taken on day 0 of MenACWY control vaccination. These TCRs come from an adult in good health.

The rearrangement uses TRBV15 and TRBJ2-5, with TRBD2 identical over 10 bases. This CDR3 is built from 17 residues. The V and J ends lost 1 base and 4 bases, in that order; junction bases with no gene match: 9. Germline CDR1 is LNHNV and CDR2 is YYDKDF (reference sequence). CDR3: CATSRGLAGVGRETQYF. The CDR3 nucleotides are TGTGCCACCAGCAGAGGTCTAGCGGGAGTAGGTAGAGAGACCCAGTACTTC.

V gene TRBV27 combines with J gene TRBJ1-1; 8 bases map to TRBD1. The CDR3 runs 12 residues. Germline assignment: CDR1 MNHEY and CDR2 SMNVEV (reference sequence). Losses at the gene ends were 7 bases for V and 13 bases for J; bases not matched to a gene: 11. The CDR3 DNA reads as TGTGCCAGCAATCCAACAGGGGGAAACGTTTTCTTT. Its protein product is CASNPTGGNVFF.

The chain is built from TRBV3-1 (or the pseudogene TRBV3-2) and TRBJ2-3; 8 bases map to TRBD1. This CDR3 has 14 amino acids. Germline V gene data show CDR1 as LGHDT and CDR2 as YNNKEL (reference sequence). Germline trimming cut 4 bases from V and 6 bases from J; bases unmatched to any gene: 6. The CDR3 DNA sequence: TGTGCCAGCAGCCTACGTCAGGGGGCGGATACGCAGTATTTT. Its protein is CASSLRQGADTQYF.

This clone was counted once. V gene TRBV6-5 combines with J gene TRBJ2-3; TRBD2 aligns across 7 bases. This CDR3 has 14 amino acids. CDR1 is MNHEY and CDR2 is SVGAGI in the germline V gene. With V trimmed by 7 bases and J by 5 bases, 9 bases remained unmatched. CDR3 region: CASIPRELVDTQYF. In nucleotides, the CDR3 is TGTGCCAGCATTCCGCGGGAGCTTGTAGATACGCAGTATTTT.

The chain employs TRBV27 and TRBJ1-1; the D is unclear. The V end lost 3 bases, the J end lost 3 bases, and 11 bases lay between the germline ends. CDR1 and CDR2 (germline): MNHEY, SMNVEV (reference sequence). This CDR3 region has 14 residues. CDR3 loop: CASSFEPPHTEAFF. The CDR3 DNA reads as TGTGCCAGCAGTTTTGAGCCCCCCCACACTGAAGCTTTCTTT.

The chain joins TRBV4-3 to TRBJ1-2; a possible D gene is TRBD1 (6 bases). Trimming removed 0 bases at V and 2 bases at J, with 13 bases between. Germline-derived CDR1 and CDR2 are LGHNA and YSLEER. The CDR3 has 16 residues. Written as DNA, the CDR3 is TGCGCCAGCAGCCAAGATCAGTTCGGACAGAACTATGGCTACACCTTC. Encoded protein: CASSQDQFGQNYGYTF.

The gene calls are TRBV6-5 and TRBJ1-2; 10 nucleotides line up with TRBD1. Per germline, CDR1 MNHEY and CDR2 SVGAGI. Germline trimming cut 5 bases from V and 4 bases from J; bases unmatched to any gene: 7. The CDR3 length is 15 residues. Here the CDR3 DNA reads TGTGCCAGCAGTCCCGACAGGGGGCAGCGCTATGGCTACACCTTC. Its translation is CASSPDRGQRYGYTF.

The V gene is TRBV18, the J gene TRBJ1-1; TRBD1 agrees at 7 bases. The CDR3 length is 15 residues. CDR1 KGHSH and CDR2 LQKENI come from the germline V gene. The trim removed 0 bases at V and 3 bases at J, leaving 4 bases unmatched. DNA for the CDR3: TGTGCCAGCTCACCACCGTCAGGGGGGCACACTGAAGCTTTCTTT. It yields the protein CASSPPSGGHTEAFF. The full variable domain, its missing parts supplied by reference TRBV18 and TRBJ1-1, is NAGVMQNPRHLVRRRGQEARLRCSPMKGHSHVYWYRQLPEEGLKFMVYLQKENIIDESGMPKERFSAEFPKEGPSILRIQQVVRGDSAAYFCASSPPSGGHTEAFFGQGTRLTVV.

This chain connects TRBV5-1 to TRBJ2-5; D possibly matches TRBD1 or TRBD2 (7 bases each). V lost 4 bases, J lost 5 bases, and 18 bases lay in between. CDR1 and CDR2 (germline): SGHRS, YFSETQ. The CDR3 runs to 15 residues. The CDR3 is CASSRRRQGGETQYF. The DNA of the CDR3 is TGCGCCAGCAGCCGCCGGCGACAGGGAGGGGAGACCCAGTACTTC.

The DNA of the CDR3 is TGTGCCAGCAGTTTGCGGGATGAAGCTTTCTTT. It is translated as CASSLRDEAFF. The chain combines TRBV28 with TRBJ1-1; D gene uncertain. Trimming removed 3 bases from V and 7 bases from J, with 6 bases in between. CDR3 length equals 11 residues. The germline V gene has CDR1 MDHEN and CDR2 SYDVKM.

The chain links TRBV12-5 to TRBJ2-1; the D gene is possibly TRBD2 (6 bases). This CDR3 has 12 residues. Trimming stripped 11 bases from V and 1 base from J, with 9 bases between. Germline V gene sequence: CDR1 LGHNT, CDR2 FRNRAP. Here the CDR3 DNA reads TGTGCTTGGGGGGATTCCTACAATGAGCAGTTCTTC. This sequence encodes CAWGDSYNEQFF.

V gene TRBV4-3 combines with J gene TRBJ1-5; tentative D call: TRBD1 (5 bases). CDR1 LGHNA and CDR2 YSLEER come from the germline V gene. V lost 1 base and J 1 base, leaving 8 bases between the germline ends. The CDR3 covers 15 residues. The CDR3 loop reads CASSQGEGSNQPQHF. The CDR3 nucleotides are TGCGCCAGCAGCCAAGGGGAGGGGAGCAATCAGCCCCAGCATTTT.

J is TRBJ1-2 and V is TRBV6-1; D is unclear. The V and J ends lost 3 bases and 2 bases respectively, with 13 bases between them. The CDR3 runs to 15 residues. CDR1 and CDR2 (germline): MNHNS, SASEGT. The CDR3 is CASSDPDLFNYGYTF. CDR3 nucleotides: TGTGCCAGCAGTGATCCGGACCTCTTCAACTATGGCTACACCTTC.

The V and J genes are TRBV27 and TRBJ2-7; 10 positions match TRBD2. With V trimmed by 6 bases and J by 2 bases, 4 bases remained unmatched. This CDR3 comprises 14 residues. Germline values: CDR1 MNHEY, CDR2 SMNVEV (reference sequence). The CDR3 DNA sequence: TGTGCCAGCAGAAGGACTAGCGGAGCCTACGAGCAGTACTTC. Its translation is CASRRTSGAYEQYF.

This sequence joins TRBV28 and TRBJ1-5; the D gene is possibly TRBD1 (5 bases). Germline CDR1 is MDHEN and CDR2 is SYDVKM. Deletions cut 1 base from V and 5 bases from J, with 6 bases between. The CDR3 sequence is 13 residues long. CDR3 loop: CASSLSGYQPQHF. CDR3 sequence (DNA): TGTGCCAGCAGTTTATCAGGGTATCAGCCCCAGCATTTT.

V gene TRBV7-9 combines with J gene TRBJ1-6; D is possibly TRBD1 (6 bases). The CDR3 sequence is 13 residues long. Germline V gene data show CDR1 as SEHNR and CDR2 as FQNEAQ (reference sequence). V lost 9 bases to trimming and J lost 5 bases, with 11 bases between them. CDR3 residues: CASLQGNNSPLHF. The CDR3 bases are TGTGCCAGTTTACAGGGAAATAATTCACCCCTCCACTTT.

V usage is TRBV13 and J usage is TRBJ1-2; a weak D match, TRBD1 (5 bases). V dropped 4 bases and J dropped 1 base, with 13 bases sitting between them. Germline lookup yields CDR1 PRHDT and CDR2 FYEKMQ (reference sequence). CDR3 length: 15 amino acids. The CDR3 DNA reads TGTGCCAGCAGCTCCGGGGGTGGGAGTAACTATGGCTACACCTTC. It yields the protein CASSSGGGSNYGYTF.

The chain has TRBV7-8 and TRBJ1-2; maybe TRBD1 (6 bases). Germline V gene data show CDR1 as SGHVS and CDR2 as FQNEAQ. V was clipped by 5 bases and J by 7 bases, with 14 bases between them. The CDR3 has 13 amino acids. The CDR3 sequence: CASSPRGAGGYTF. For the CDR3, the DNA is TGTGCCAGCAGCCCACGGGGGGCGGGTGGCTACACCTTC.

This clone was counted many times. V gene TRBV19 combines with J gene TRBJ2-1; 8 nucleotides agree with TRBD2. Trimming cost V 3 bases and J 8 bases; bases outside gene matches: 3. This CDR3 region has 13 residues. Germline CDR1 is LNHDA and CDR2 is SQIVND (reference sequence). CDR3 loop: CASSITSGHEQFF. In DNA, the CDR3 is TGTGCCAGTAGTATTACTAGCGGACATGAGCAGTTCTTC.

This clone was seen just once. The rearrangement links TRBV7-2 to TRBJ1-6; TRBD1 agrees at 7 bases. This CDR3 is built from 14 residues. Trimming at V came to 3 bases and at J to 6 bases, leaving 2 bases not matched to a gene. In germline, CDR1 is SGHTA, CDR2 FQGNSA. The CDR3 region is CASSFHRGNSPLHF. The DNA for the CDR3 is TGTGCCAGCAGCTTCCACAGGGGTAATTCACCCCTCCACTTT.

This chain uses TRBV6-5 with TRBJ1-4; TRBD1 might be the D (6 bases). Trimming shortened V by 8 bases and J by 5 bases, and 12 bases separated the two germline ends. The CDR3 totals 13 residues. CDR1 is MNHEY and CDR2 is SVGAGI in the germline V gene. Here the CDR3 DNA reads TGTGCCAGCGGGACATTGGAGAATGAAAAACTGTTTTTT. As protein: CASGTLENEKLFF.

The rearrangement uses TRBV12-3 or TRBV12-4 and TRBJ2-5; D perhaps matches TRBD1 (5 bases). V lost 8 bases and J lost 4, with 14 bases in between. CDR3 length: 13 amino acids. CDR3 amino acids: CASGPQGVETQYF. CDR3 bases: TGTGCCAGCGGACCTCAGGGCGTAGAGACCCAGTACTTC.

This clone occurred once. The genes are TRBV6-5 and TRBJ2-2; TRBD2 aligns across 10 bases. This CDR3 comprises 13 residues. Germline V gene lookup returns CDR1 MNHEY and CDR2 SVGAGI. The V segment lost 9 bases and the J segment 4 bases; nucleotides outside the gene matches: 2. The CDR3 sequence: CASRTSGTGELFF. The DNA of the CDR3 is TGTGCCAGTAGGACTAGCGGCACCGGGGAGCTGTTTTTT.

The chain uses TRBV5-4 and TRBJ2-2; TRBD2 might be the D (5 bases). Trimming removed 0 bases at V and 1 base at J, with 13 bases between. The CDR3 is made up of 17 amino acids. Germline V gene sequence: CDR1 SGHNT, CDR2 YYREEE (reference sequence). The CDR3 protein is CASSLDPPAVNTGELFF. The DNA for the CDR3 is TGTGCCAGCAGCTTGGACCCACCAGCGGTGAACACCGGGGAGCTGTTTTTT. The full variable domain, rest sourced from reference TRBV5-4 and TRBJ2-2, is ETGVTQSPTHLIKTRGQQVTLRCSSQSGHNTVSWYQQALGQGPQFIFQYYREEENGRGNFPPRFSGLQFPNYSSELNVNALELDDSALYLCASSLDPPAVNTGELFFGEGSRLTVL.

This clone was seen once. The J gene is TRBJ2-1, the V gene TRBV7-9; a possible D gene is TRBD2 (5 bases). Germline-derived CDR1 and CDR2 are SEHNR and FQNEAQ (reference sequence). V was shortened by 0 bases and J by 9 bases, with 15 bases between the two germline ends. The CDR3 loop spans 15 amino acids. Here the CDR3 DNA reads TGTGCCAGCAGCTTAGCGTTCCGGTTAGGGAGTGAGCAGTTCTTC. Protein sequence: CASSLAFRLGSEQFF.

The V and J genes are TRBV2 and TRBJ2-3; 7 positions agree with TRBD1. With 8 bases clipped from V and 3 bases from J, the junction kept 5 bases outside the gene matches. This CDR3 comprises 13 residues. CDR1 is SNHLY, CDR2 FYNNEI, per germline. This CDR3 is CASDPQGTDTQYF. CDR3 bases: TGTGCCAGCGATCCACAGGGGACAGATACGCAGTATTTT.

The CDR3 nucleotides are TGTGCCAGTAGTATGACAGCCTCCTACGAGCAGTACTTC. It yields the protein CASSMTASYEQYF. This chain links TRBV19 with TRBJ2-7; TRBD1 is a possible D gene (5 bases). The CDR3 has 13 residues. V was pared by 3 bases and J by 0 bases, with 6 bases between. CDR1 LNHDA and CDR2 SQIVND come from the germline V gene (reference sequence). Using reference TRBV19 and TRBJ2-7 for the parts outside the CDR3, the full variable domain is DGGITQSPKYLFRKEGQNVTLSCEQNLNHDAMYWYRQDPGQGLRLIYYSQIVNDFQKGDIAEGYSVSREKKESFPLTVTSAQKNPTAFYLCASSMTASYEQYFGPGTRLTVT.